This TCR beta chain was sequenced during a study of T cell responses to AZD1222 COVID-19 vaccine (dated by TCRdb to 2020 to 2022). Study-level background: TCR sequencing was performed for 230 to 250 trial participants, of whom around 200 were given two doses of AZD1222 and around 25 were given two doses of MenACWY control vaccine. Trial participants were enrolled by age into subgroups of 18-55, 56-69 and 70-plus years, and 148, 28 and 57 TCR-sequenced participants, respectively, were included in these subgroups. What the work shows at the level of the full study, not this receptor alone: The vaccine-associated CD4 TCRs covered the entire spike protein, and the dominant responses fell in regions 160-218 and 743-854. The 56-69-year group was small, and its depth increase did not reach significance, likely because of low power. Because no day 14 peak-response samples were available, repertoires were characterized only after the peak T cell response. Conclusions about previously exposed vaccinees are limited because only six or seven AZD1222 recipients were SARS-CoV-2 seropositive at baseline. Participants were mostly white British, with more females than males. The authors suggested clonal diversity may have been underestimated. Spike-specific TCR breadth and depth rose significantly after two AZD1222 doses compared with day 0 and with MenACWY recipients. Reportedly, close to half of the unique spike-specific TCRs recognized epitopes lying outside the regions that are mutated in the B.1.351 and B.1.1.7 variants.

About this clone itself: It has no known antigen specificity. No qualities accompany the bases; no much larger clone lies one base away.

The time point label for this specimen denotes: about 28 days (+/-7) after the second vaccine dose. The treatment or condition label here, explained by the study, means: meningococcal conjugate vaccine given as trial control. Vaccinee samples came from UK trials COV001 and COV002, including a single-blind randomized controlled phase 2/3 trial of AZD1222 (ChAdOx1 nCoV-19) in healthy adults. For TCRbeta chain sequencing, PBMC samples from trial participants were taken at day 0 and at day 28 after the second dose. For CDR1 and CDR2, the germline V gene (reference sequence) lists LGHDT and YNNKEL. From the cysteine up to the phenylalanine, the CDR3 has a length of 16 residues. The read is trimmed to its CDR3 DNA, 48 bases read in frame from base 1. The V and J ends are trimmed by 1 base and 5 bases, leaving 17 bases between them. The CDR3 regions of human TCRbeta chains were analyzed by immunosequencing. The original methods were these. TCRs in the repertoires were compared against a reference library of SARS-CoV-2-specific TCRs that had been generated with the MIRA antigen-specificity platform. Breadth was defined as the fraction of unique TCRs that were SARS-CoV-2-associated, and depth was defined as the fraction of total T cells that were SARS-CoV-2-associated. Using the MIRA data, each spike-specific TCR was assigned both to the spike region to which the TCR was reactive and to a CD4 or CD8 class. Log10-transformed breadth and depth values were compared by one-way ANOVA with Sidak's multiple comparisons tests. TCRdb holds this immuneACCESS table with in-frame rearrangements only. Some clones are missing; in checked studies, unresolved V genes explain under half, and the rest has no known cause. That table gives V, J and clone size, and the DNA gave D and trimming. For this sample the table gives roughly 72,000 clones, of which 88% were detected only once. The ten largest clones capture less than 12% of the sample.

This chain joins TRBV3-1 (or the pseudogene TRBV3-2) to TRBJ2-5; the D gene is not confidently resolved. This clonotype originated in an adult who received the MenACWY meningococcal vaccine as a control. Sequencing used peripheral blood, obtained 28 days after the second dose of the MenACWY control vaccine. The sequence in DNA is TGTGCCAGCAGCCAAGTTTTGGCGGCTTATGGGGAGACCCAGTACTTC. The encoded protein is CASSQVLAAYGETQYF.